Listed here are 26 T cell receptor beta chains from one sample, sequenced in a study of blood T cells in healthy people across ages. With a J-beta primer mix and a sample-barcoded 5' primer, a second PCR ran about 7 to 11 cycles. TCRdb recomputed calls from the 5' RACE reads with MiXCR, one row per CDR3 protein. The sample lists some 780,000 distinct CDR3 sequences; roughly three fifths were seen once. The sequenced material came from blood. These receptors originate from a man aged 40-49 years in good health.

The chain links TRBV3-1 to TRBJ2-3, with TRBD2 matching over 8 bases. Per the germline V gene, CDR1 is LGHDT and CDR2 is YNNKEL (reference sequence). With 7 bases clipped from V and 4 bases from J, the junction kept 7 bases outside the gene matches. CDR3 length: 14 residues. The CDR3 protein is CASKERERSDTQYF. The CDR3 coding sequence is TGTGCCAGCAAGGAGCGGGAGAGATCAGATACGCAGTATTTT.

This clonotype was observed a handful of times. The rearrangement links TRBV7-2 to TRBJ2-1, with TRBD1 matching over 7 bases. V was clipped by 3 bases and J by 10 bases; unmatched bases: 9. Germline V gene data show CDR1 as SGHTA and CDR2 as FQGNSA. The CDR3 contains 14 residues. The CDR3, as DNA: TGTGCCAGCAGCTTCAACAGGGGACGTGGGGAGCAGTTCTTC. Its translation: CASSFNRGRGEQFF.

V and J are TRBV29-1 and TRBJ2-3; no clear D gene. The CDR3 covers 13 residues. V was shortened by 3 bases and J by 4 bases, with 11 bases between the two germline ends. The germline V gene has CDR1 SQVTM and CDR2 ANQGSEA. DNA of the CDR3: TGCAGCGTTGATAGGACCGACCCAGATACGCAGTATTTT. This codes for CSVDRTDPDTQYF.

The rearrangement uses TRBV28 and TRBJ2-5; TRBD1 agrees at 12 bases. V dropped 8 bases and J dropped 3; count of bases not matched to a gene: 13. The CDR3 is 17 amino acids. Germline V lookup: CDR1 MDHEN, CDR2 SYDVKM. The CDR3 DNA follows: TGTGCCAGCCAGGGACAGGGGGCGCAAAGGGTGAAAGAGACCCAGTACTTC. Translated, it gives CASQGQGAQRVKETQYF.

The V call is TRBV24-1, the J call TRBJ1-1; D is undetermined. The CDR3 has 13 residues. Looked up from germline, CDR1 is KGHDR and CDR2 is SFDVKD. Trimming removed 4 bases from V and 5 bases from J, with 10 bases in between. The CDR3, as DNA: TGTGCCACCAGTGAATCTGGTTGGACTGAAGCTTTCTTT. Protein sequence: CATSESGWTEAFF.

The rearrangement links TRBV16 to TRBJ1-5, with D perhaps TRBD1 (5 bases). V lost 1 base and J 8 bases, leaving 24 bases between the germline ends. In germline, CDR1 is KGHSY, CDR2 FQNENV. The CDR3 extends over 18 amino acids. The CDR3 here is CASSQFVTHAREGEPQHF. The DNA of the CDR3 is TGTGCCAGCAGCCAATTCGTTACCCACGCCAGGGAAGGTGAGCCCCAGCATTTT.

This clonotype was detected once. The chain joins TRBV5-6 to TRBJ1-2, with unresolved D. The CDR3 consists of 15 residues. CDR1 is SGHDT, CDR2 YYEEEE, per germline. V was pared by 4 bases and J by 2 bases, with 15 bases between. CDR3 region: CASSTTKVANYGYTF. The CDR3 DNA reads as TGTGCCAGCAGCACAACAAAGGTGGCCAACTATGGCTACACCTTC.

This clonotype occurred a few times. The V and J genes are TRBV27 and TRBJ2-7; D uncertain. This CDR3 has 15 amino acids. V was clipped by 2 bases and J by 2 bases, with 13 bases between them. Germline-derived CDR1 and CDR2 are MNHEY and SMNVEV (reference sequence). Here the CDR3 reads CASSLQVGSTYEQYF. The DNA of the CDR3 is TGTGCCAGCAGTTTACAAGTGGGATCGACCTACGAGCAGTACTTC.

This clonotype was counted between two and nine times. J is TRBJ1-6 and V is TRBV4-3; 7 bases are a match to TRBD1. CDR1 LGHNA and CDR2 YSLEER come from the germline V gene. Germline trimming cut 0 bases from V and 9 bases from J; bases unmatched to any gene: 5. CDR3 length: 15 residues. The chain's CDR3 is CASSQDHTGASPLHF. The CDR3 nucleotides read TGCGCCAGCAGCCAAGATCACACAGGGGCTTCACCCCTCCACTTT.

V and J are TRBV7-3 and TRBJ2-1; 7 nucleotides line up with TRBD1. The germline V gene encodes CDR1 SGHTA and CDR2 FQGTGA. The V and J ends lost 4 bases and 2 bases, in that order; junction bases with no gene match: 8. There are 16 residues in the CDR3. The CDR3 DNA reads TGTGCCAGCAGCTATATAGGGACAGCCACCTACAATGAGCAGTTCTTC. The encoded protein is CASSYIGTATYNEQFF. Variable domain in full (rest from reference TRBV7-3 and TRBJ2-1): GAGVSQTPSNKVTEKGKYVELRCDPISGHTALYWYRQSLGQGPEFLIYFQGTGAADDSGLPNDRFFAVRPEGSVSTLKIQRTERGDSAVYLCASSYIGTATYNEQFFGPGTRLTVL.

The chain joins TRBV7-2 to TRBJ1-1, with D unclear. This CDR3 comprises 13 residues. The V gene's germline CDR1 is SGHTA and CDR2 FQGNSA. V was pared by 7 bases and J by 6 bases, with 15 bases between. The CDR3, as DNA: TGTGCCAGCAAACAGTGGGCATACCCTGAAGCTTTCTTT. Its protein product is CASKQWAYPEAFF.

The table lists this clonotype with a few counts. V is TRBV9 and J is TRBJ1-4, with D unresolved. V was trimmed by 1 base and J by 1 base, leaving 5 bases between them. Germline values: CDR1 SGDLS, CDR2 YYNGEE. The length of the CDR3 is 14 residues. The CDR3 DNA sequence: TGTGCCAGCAGCGTACCGGGAACTAATGAAAAACTGTTTTTT. Protein: CASSVPGTNEKLFF.

The chain links TRBV7-2 to TRBJ2-6, with no clear D. Germline loops: CDR1 SGHTA, CDR2 FQGNSA. V was trimmed by 3 bases and J by 2 bases, leaving 8 bases between them. There are 15 residues in the CDR3. The CDR3 DNA reads as TGTGCCAGCAGCTTCCGAGACACTGGGGCCAACGTCCTGACTTTC. Encoded protein: CASSFRDTGANVLTF. The whole variable domain, filled in from reference TRBV7-2 and TRBJ2-6, reads GAGVSQSPSNKVTEKGKDVELRCDPISGHTALYWYRQSLGQGLEFLIYFQGNSAPDKSGLPSDRFSAERTGGSVSTLTIQRTQQEDSAVYLCASSFRDTGANVLTFGAGSRLTVL.

The CDR3 loop is CASSPEGTVIGTQYF. The DNA for the CDR3 is TGTGCCAGCAGCCCAGAGGGGACGGTAATAGGGACCCAGTACTTC. This rearrangement joins TRBV11-2 to TRBJ2-7; D is possibly TRBD1 or TRBD2 (5 bases each). With the DNA end fitting TRBJ2-5 better, the J assignment may be wrong. Looked up from germline, CDR1 is SGHAT and CDR2 is FQNNGV. The length of the CDR3 is 15 residues.

This rearrangement joins TRBV28 to TRBJ2-7, with D perhaps matching TRBD2 (5 bases). Germline CDR1 MDHEN, CDR2 SYDVKM. This CDR3 spans 16 amino acids. Trimming took 2 bases from V and 3 from J, leaving 17 bases between them. As DNA, the CDR3 is TGTGCCAGCAGTTTACCTTCGAATAGAGGGCTCTACGAGCAGTACTTC. Amino acid sequence: CASSLPSNRGLYEQYF.

As to this clonotype: No DNA is shown, since the ends of the CDR3 on it are uncertain; the CDR3 is the one TCRdb lists. The chain joins TRBV6-1 to TRBJ1-2; the table's D call, TRBD1, has no DNA check behind it. Germline V lookup: CDR1 MNHNS, CDR2 SASEGT. The CDR3 comprises 14 residues, both ends counted. The CDR3: CASILDSLFYGYTF.

In its sample, this clonotype was seen once. The chain combines TRBV24-1 with TRBJ2-1; D gene ambiguous. Trimming left V 2 bases short and J 3 bases short, with 10 bases between. This CDR3 has 15 residues. Germline V gene lookup returns CDR1 KGHDR and CDR2 SFDVKD. The CDR3 sequence: CATSDYTALYNEQFF. CDR3 coding DNA: TGTGCCACCAGTGATTATACAGCACTCTACAATGAGCAGTTCTTC.

This chain joins TRBV27 and TRBJ1-5, with D possibly matching TRBD1 (6 bases). CDR1 and CDR2 (germline): MNHEY, SMNVEV (reference sequence). The length of the CDR3 is 13 residues. V was shortened by 6 bases and J by 5 bases, with 11 bases between the two germline ends. CDR3 amino acids: CASSWTAYQPQHF. The CDR3 DNA follows: TGTGCCAGCAGCTGGACAGCTTATCAGCCCCAGCATTTT.

In regard to this clonotype: Germline is not matched at one junction end, which may reflect a read error. The chain is built from TRBV6-6 and TRBJ1-2, with D uncertain. This CDR3 spans 14 amino acids. Germline lookup yields CDR1 MNHNY and CDR2 SVGAGI (reference sequence). The CDR3 loop reads CASSILRENYGHTF. CDR3 DNA sequence: TGTGCCAGCAGTATCCTACGGGAGAACTATGGCCACACCTTC.

This sequence joins TRBV29-1 and TRBJ1-1; D is undetermined. The V gene's germline CDR1 is SQVTM and CDR2 ANQGSEA. V lost 5 bases, J lost 11 bases, and 24 bases lay in between. This CDR3 spans 14 amino acids. The chain's CDR3 is CSVSDLTLVGSAFF. For the CDR3, the DNA is TGCAGCGTTTCTGACCTAACCCTCGTTGGGTCGGCTTTCTTT.

The chain joins TRBV20-1 to TRBJ2-1; a weak D match, TRBD1 (6 bases). Germline V gene lookup returns CDR1 DFQATT and CDR2 SNEGSKA (reference sequence). The CDR3 length is 16 residues. Trimming removed 6 bases from V and 8 bases from J, with 26 bases in between. CDR3 in amino acids: CSAKPKLAGAAYEQFF. In nucleotides, the CDR3 is TGCAGTGCGAAGCCTAAATTGGCAGGGGCGGCCTATGAGCAGTTCTTC.

V and J are TRBV6-5 and TRBJ2-7; D is uncertain. The V and J ends lost 0 bases and 3 bases respectively, with 12 bases between them. Germline V lookup: CDR1 MNHEY, CDR2 SVGAGI. The CDR3 runs 15 residues. CDR3 residues: CASSYSDGPLYEQYF. CDR3 DNA sequence: TGTGCCAGCAGTTACTCCGACGGCCCGCTCTACGAGCAGTACTTC.

CDR3 in amino acids: CASSWGVSSYNEQFF. The CDR3 DNA reads as TGTGCCAGCAGTTGGGGAGTGAGCTCCTACAATGAGCAGTTCTTC. The chain is built from TRBV28 and TRBJ2-1; D may be TRBD2 (5 bases). With 4 bases removed from V and 0 bases from J, the gap between germline ends came to 10 bases. The CDR3 is made up of 15 amino acids. The germline gives CDR1 MDHEN, CDR2 SYDVKM.

This clonotype was detected a few times. The V and J genes are TRBV9 and TRBJ2-6, with D uncertain. Germline CDR1 and CDR2: SGDLS and YYNGEE. Trimming pared 4 bases from V and 2 bases from J, leaving 7 bases between. The CDR3 contains 14 residues. The CDR3 here is CASSPYTGANVLTF. CDR3 coding DNA: TGTGCCAGCAGCCCCTACACTGGGGCCAACGTCCTGACTTTC.

This sequence joins TRBV27 and TRBJ2-5; 12 bases fit TRBD2. The J segment lost 6 bases and the V segment lost 5 bases, leaving 10 bases of the junction unmatched. This CDR3 has 16 residues. Germline V gene sequence: CDR1 MNHEY, CDR2 SMNVEV (reference sequence). The CDR3 here is CASSAATSGGRQTQYF. The CDR3 nucleotides read TGTGCCAGCAGTGCCGCGACTAGCGGGGGAAGGCAGACCCAGTACTTC.

The genes are TRBV7-9 and TRBJ1-4; 7 bases match TRBD1. Germline V gene lookup returns CDR1 SEHNR and CDR2 FQNEAQ (reference sequence). The CDR3 has 16 amino acids. The V and J ends lost 0 bases and 6 bases, in that order; junction bases with no gene match: 7. CDR3 protein: CASSLARGQWDEKLFF. The CDR3 DNA reads TGTGCCAGCAGCTTAGCGCGGGGACAGTGGGATGAAAAACTGTTTTTT.